This T cell receptor beta chain was retrieved from a study of cytomegalovirus exposure and HLA in healthy donors (dated by TCRdb to about 2017). About the study as a whole: According to an earlier analysis of 587 of the donors, about 179 million T cells yielded 95 million to 140 million unique TCR beta sequences and roughly 280 Gb of sequence data. An early release covering some 640 HLA-typed donors comprised approximately 300 gigabases of sequencing data and 65 million to 100 million unique TCR sequences. Among the roughly 390 genotyped donors, around 81% belonged to the genetic ancestry cluster associated with self-reported Caucasian donors. The aim of the study was to test whether cataloging public T cell receptors could identify signatures of past pathogen exposure. The study profiled the T cell repertoires of about 720 subjects by immunosequencing and related them to cytomegalovirus serostatus. Along with the approximately 650-subject first cohort, a separate validation cohort of more than 90 different subjects was used. To predict cytomegalovirus infection status, the study brought together high-throughput TCR immunosequencing, statistical association of individual TCRs with disease status, and machine learning. A later analysis re-analyzed previously published TCR beta repertoires from about 730 donors and added high-resolution HLA genotyping to study TCR occurrence patterns. The later analysis used no new phenotypic data to find candidate immune exposures, relying instead on TCR beta sequences and their occurrence across donors. An earlier analysis of approximately 580 of the donors used high-throughput TCR beta sequencing to judge whether each TCR beta V gene segment behaved as functional or pseudogenic. Alongside the repertoire data, information on donor age, sex, ethnicity and CMV serostatus was compiled. Genome-wide SNP genotypes for about three fifths of the roughly 670 donors were used in a later genetic analysis, which treated that subset as a discovery cohort. All discovery cohort repertoires had been generated using a single sequencing platform. HLA typing included class I and class II loci at four-digit resolution. Typing coverage differed by locus: A, B, C, DRB1 and DQB1 were typed in about 629-640 donors, DQA1 in about 500, DPA1 in around 580, and DPB1 in roughly 450. Five DR-DQ haplotypes were handled as single units for association and clustering, since linkage in the cohort was strong. Across some 400 genotyped donors of the cohort, an average of approximately 240,000 unique TCR beta nucleotide sequences per donor were sequenced, and approximately 19% of those sequences were non-productive.

Study-wide findings and limitations: CMV serostatus was the only immune exposure information available for the cohort. Correlated functional status among segregating V segments might be attributable to linkage disequilibrium, but an unknown experimental factor could not be ruled out. According to the authors, the approach could potentially be generalized to other disease states and immunological phenotypes. Some IMGT-functional V segments, including TRBV6-2 and TRBV6-3, could not be told apart with the 87-base-pair reads, so those segments were excluded. In a later genetic analysis, a missense DCLRE1C variant was associated with V-gene and J-gene trimming of TCR beta chains, and the association was replicated in an independent cohort. In a later analysis, the rate of TCR association differed among HLA loci, with DRB1 alleles having the most associated TCRs and HLA-C alleles having the fewest. In the study, 150 to 200 TCR beta chains were listed as associated with cytomegalovirus. Because HLA typing was missing for some donors at each locus, association tests included only the typed subset. Because counts were too low, seventeen rarely observed V segments, including chromosome 9 orphons, were excluded from the earlier analysis of 587 of the donors. The cohort was sequenced for TCR beta chains only, and without alpha or paired-chain data the features that could be detected were limited. Specific HLA alleles were associated with roughly 16,000 TCR beta sequences at a false discovery rate of 0.05 in a later analysis. In vitro tests confirmed that a few of the cytomegalovirus-associated TCR beta chains recognize cytomegalovirus antigens. In a later analysis, HLA-associated TCR beta chains showed more clonal expansion and lower generation probabilities than non-associated chains that were equally common. Most CMV-associated TCR beta chains appeared to be HLA-restricted in a later analysis, and the HLA associations seemed to be driven largely by CMV exposure. Assigning TCR associations to individual alleles was difficult when HLA alleles, especially DR and DQ, strongly co-occurred. In both the original and validation cohorts, the classifier was reported to diagnose cytomegalovirus status with high specificity and sensitivity. Compared with the 666-donor mean, donors in an Asian-associated ancestry cluster had fewer N-insertions in productive TCRs, according to a later genetic analysis. A cluster of highly shared sequence variants was judged likely to be a technical artifact of the sequencing pipeline. In an earlier analysis of 587 of the donors, most TCR beta V segments appeared in productive rearrangements about 90% or about 30% of the time, broadly matching IMGT annotations. According to a later analysis, parvovirus B19, influenza, CMV and Epstein-Barr virus appeared linked to several top co-occurrence clusters. A further reported finding was that TCR beta sequences accurately predicted the HLA-A and HLA-B alleles for most subjects in the first cohort. Presence/absence analyses assumed roughly uniform sequencing depth across donors, an assumption that may not hold. While some public TCRs were present in many individuals, most TCR sequences turned up only very rarely across donors.

The cohort consisted of 666 healthy bone marrow donors. Cohort members were all nominally healthy when sampled, although unrecorded immune exposures were likely present. The donor tested CMV seropositive and was one of the 289 seropositive cohort members. Each donor provided a peripheral blood sample, and peripheral blood mononuclear cells were used for TCR beta sequencing. Genomic DNA extraction from the blood cell samples was performed with the Qiagen DNeasy Blood Extraction Kit. This clone was observed once. The target of this receptor is not known. No much larger clone exists at a distance of one base, and base qualities are not known. V lost 3 bases and J lost 8 bases; the stretch between them is 17 bases long. CDR1 and CDR2, looked up from the germline V gene, are MNHNS and SASEGT. Its CDR3 holds 14 amino acids, cysteine through phenylalanine. This entry keeps only the CDR3 DNA: 42 bases, framed from base 1.

Preparation of the library involved the immunoSEQ multiplex PCR assay. The multiplex PCR relied on a mix of 60 forward primers for TCR Vbeta segments and 13 reverse primers for TCR Jbeta segments. The CDR3 region of rearranged TCR beta genes was amplified from genomic DNA by a multiplex PCR assay. Amplified TCR beta libraries were sequenced as 87-base-pair reads on the Illumina HiSeq System. The paper's data handling went like this. A later analysis counted about 80 million unique TCR beta chains across the 640 or so repertoires, and around 12 million of these chains were shared by at least two donors. Raw reads were error-corrected and collapsed into unique sequences with a nearest-neighbor algorithm that merged closely related sequences to remove PCR and sequencing errors. CDR3 sequences were aligned to IMGT reference sequences to assign V, D and J gene segments. For a sequence to be retained, a match of at least six nucleotides to both a V gene segment and a J gene segment was required. A rearrangement was called productive if the CDR3 had no stop codons and remained in frame with V and J, and every other rearrangement was called non-productive. CDR3 was defined according to IMGT convention as the region running from the second conserved V-encoded cysteine to the conserved J-encoded phenylalanine. Sequences without an unambiguous match to a single V gene segment were excluded from the earlier analysis of almost 600 of the donors. An earlier analysis of some 500 of the donors classified V segments as functional when productive rearrangements were above 56.7% and as segregating when the standard deviation between donors was above 5%. A statistical classification framework was built to diagnose cytomegalovirus status from the catalog of TCR beta chain sequences. In a later analysis, TCR nucleotide sequences were compared against IMGT/GENE-DB human TR gene sequences so that V and J genes could be assigned. The TCRdist pipeline was used in a later analysis to assign CDR3 sequences and most-parsimonious VDJ recombination scenarios. In a later analysis, each TCR beta chain was defined by its CDR3 amino acid sequence together with its V-gene family, and reads lacking a unique V-gene family were excluded. As a way to deal with suspected cross-contamination and a sequencing artifact, a later analysis dropped hundreds of nucleotide sequences that were highly shared and had low generation probability. A later analysis calculated a clonal expansion index for each public chain from normalized within-repertoire ranks of inferred template counts. In a later analysis, generation probabilities were computed with a VDJ recombination model fitted to out-of-frame rearrangements, and the resulting probabilities were checked against IGoR. Hypergeometric tests were used in a later analysis to score TCR-TCR, TCR-HLA and TCR-CMV co-occurrence, with a repertoire-size bias correction applied to the TCR pairs. In a later analysis, false discovery rates were estimated by permuting HLA or CMV assignments 20 times. A later analysis grouped co-occurring TCRs with DBSCAN, adding TCRdist sequence similarity when clustering within HLA-allele-positive subsets. Repertoires with fewer than 30,000 or more than 120,000 public chains, plus five repertoires with anomalous nucleotide sharing, were excluded from co-occurrence clustering. The clones in this table, taken by TCRdb from immuneACCESS, are in-frame only. Not every clone is retained; where verified, under half of the shortfall comes from an unresolved V gene, and the cause of the rest is unknown. V and J calls and clone size are copied from that table; D and trimming were computed from the DNA. The sample table holds more than 150,000 clones, of which roughly 80% were seen once. The leading ten clones occupy roughly 8% of the sample.

Sequenced sample: PBMCs. In this chain, TRBV6-1 is recombined with TRBJ2-7; TRBD2 is possibly the D segment (5 matching bases). The TCR comes from a woman aged 35 to 49 in good health and CMV-seropositive. The CDR3 protein is CASSERAAPTKQYF. The DNA is as follows: TGTGCCAGCAGTGAGAGGGCAGCTCCTACGAAGCAGTACTTC.